What follows are 2 T cell receptor beta chains derived from one specimen sequenced in a study of early T cells in non-severe SARS-CoV-2 infection. One entry per CDR3 protein, called by TCRdb with MiXCR from the 5' RACE reads. This sample has approximately 42,000 distinct CDR3 sequences, with 7.1% found just once. Sample: whole blood. Receptors originate from an adult who was a healthcare worker with PCR-confirmed SARS-CoV-2 infection or an uninfected control (not recorded which).

This clonotype has ten or more counts. This chain uses TRBV6-6 with TRBJ1-3, with a possible D match to TRBD1 (6 bases). The germline CDR1 and CDR2 sequences are MNHNY and SVGAGI (reference sequence). The CDR3 has 14 amino acids. Trimming took 8 bases from V and 0 from J, leaving 11 bases between them. DNA of the CDR3: TGTGCCAGCTCACAGGGCCACTCTGGAAACACCATATATTTT. This encodes CASSQGHSGNTIYF.

This clonotype was counted a few times. The chain uses TRBV7-9 and TRBJ1-6, with TRBD1 matching 7 bases. The CDR3 length is 16 residues. V trimming: 4 bases; J trimming: 4 bases; junction bases outside the gene matches: 7. CDR1 SEHNR and CDR2 FQNEAQ come from the germline V gene (reference sequence). The CDR3 nucleotides read TGTGCCAGCAGCTCAGACAGGGAAGGGTATAATTCACCCCTCCACTTT. As protein: CASSSDREGYNSPLHF.